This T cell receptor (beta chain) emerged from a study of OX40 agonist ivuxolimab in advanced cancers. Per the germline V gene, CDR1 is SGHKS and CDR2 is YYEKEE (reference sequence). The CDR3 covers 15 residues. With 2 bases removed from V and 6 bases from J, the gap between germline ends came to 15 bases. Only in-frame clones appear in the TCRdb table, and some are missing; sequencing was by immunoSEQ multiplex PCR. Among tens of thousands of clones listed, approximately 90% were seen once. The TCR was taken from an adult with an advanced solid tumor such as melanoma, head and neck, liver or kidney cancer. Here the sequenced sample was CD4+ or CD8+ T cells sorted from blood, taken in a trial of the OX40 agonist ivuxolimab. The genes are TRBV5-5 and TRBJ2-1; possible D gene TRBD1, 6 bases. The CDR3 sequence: CASSFSVGAGNEQFF. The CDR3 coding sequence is TGTGCCAGCAGCTTCTCAGTGGGGGCAGGCAATGAGCAGTTCTTC. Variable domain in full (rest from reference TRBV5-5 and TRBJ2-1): DAGVTQSPTHLIKTRGQQVTLRCSPISGHKSVSWYQQVLGQGPQFIFQYYEKEERGRGNFPDRFSARQFPNYSSELNVNALLLGDSALYLCASSFSVGAGNEQFFGPGTRLTVL.